This TCR beta chain was captured by sequencing in a study of tumor-infiltrating lymphocytes in oesophageal squamous cell carcinoma. Each CDR3 protein gets one entry after TCRdb re-called the PCR reads with MiXCR. The data show about 22,000 distinct CDR3 sequences, approximately 34% seen once. In its sample, this clonotype was seen a few times. The CDR3 loop spans 14 amino acids. Germline-derived CDR1 and CDR2 are SGHTA and FQGTGA. The V and J ends lost 5 bases and 8 bases, in that order; junction bases with no gene match: 9. The V and J genes are TRBV7-3 and TRBJ2-1; TRBD1 agrees at 7 bases. Sequenced: esophageal tumor tissue. This receptor was taken from a female donor with esophageal squamous cell carcinoma. CDR3 in DNA: TGTGCCAGCAGCCCCGACAGGGAGAGACATGAGCAGTTCTTC. Amino acids: CASSPDRERHEQFF.